This TCR beta chain was sequenced in a study of blood T cell repertoires in COVID-19. Study-level background: The United States, Italy and Spain were the sources of the acute and convalescent COVID-19 samples. In each case, the material was cDNA or gDNA derived from T cells, B-cell-depleted T cells, or PBMCs.

The V and J ends lost 1 base and 4 bases respectively, with 10 bases between them. This CDR3 contains 14 residues. Germline assignment: CDR1 MGHRA and CDR2 YSYEKL. Repertoires were generated with immunoSEQ multiplex PCR, while TCRdb's copy carries only in-frame clones and drops some. The repertoire holds 410,000 or so clones, with 80% to 90% as singletons. The chain is built from TRBV4-1 and TRBJ1-2; no clear D. Sequencing was done on a sample of peripheral blood. The TCR comes from a woman aged 25 to 39 with active or convalescent COVID-19. DNA of the CDR3: TGCGCCAGCAGCCAAGCCCTGGCTGGCTATGGCTACACCTTC. This sequence encodes CASSQALAGYGYTF.